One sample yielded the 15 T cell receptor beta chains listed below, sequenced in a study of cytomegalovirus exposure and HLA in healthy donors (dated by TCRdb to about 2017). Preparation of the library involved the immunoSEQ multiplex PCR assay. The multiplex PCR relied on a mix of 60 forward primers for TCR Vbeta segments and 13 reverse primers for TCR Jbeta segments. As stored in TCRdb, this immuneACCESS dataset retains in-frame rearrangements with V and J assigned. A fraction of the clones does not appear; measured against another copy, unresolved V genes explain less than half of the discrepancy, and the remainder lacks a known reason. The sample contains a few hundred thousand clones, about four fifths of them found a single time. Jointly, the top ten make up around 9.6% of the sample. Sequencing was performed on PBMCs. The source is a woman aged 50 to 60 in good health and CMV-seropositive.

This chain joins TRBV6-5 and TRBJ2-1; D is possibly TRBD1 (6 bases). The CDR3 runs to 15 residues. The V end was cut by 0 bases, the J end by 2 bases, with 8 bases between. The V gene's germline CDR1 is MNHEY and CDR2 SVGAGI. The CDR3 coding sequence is TGTGCCAGCAGTTACTCGGGGGCAACCTACAATGAGCAGTTCTTC. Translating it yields CASSYSGATYNEQFF.

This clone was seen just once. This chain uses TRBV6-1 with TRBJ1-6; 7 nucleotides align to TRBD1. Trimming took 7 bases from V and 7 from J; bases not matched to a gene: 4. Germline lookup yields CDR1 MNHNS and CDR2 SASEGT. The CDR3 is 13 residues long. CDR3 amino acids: CASTRGQNSPLHF. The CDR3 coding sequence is TGTGCCAGCACGAGGGGGCAAAATTCACCCCTCCACTTT.

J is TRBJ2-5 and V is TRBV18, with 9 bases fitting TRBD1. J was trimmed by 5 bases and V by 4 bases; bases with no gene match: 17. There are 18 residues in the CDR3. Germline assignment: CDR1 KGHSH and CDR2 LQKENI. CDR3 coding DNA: TGTGCCAGCTCACTTCTTGGGGCATCCGGGACAGGGAGTGAGACCCAGTACTTC. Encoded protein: CASSLLGASGTGSETQYF.

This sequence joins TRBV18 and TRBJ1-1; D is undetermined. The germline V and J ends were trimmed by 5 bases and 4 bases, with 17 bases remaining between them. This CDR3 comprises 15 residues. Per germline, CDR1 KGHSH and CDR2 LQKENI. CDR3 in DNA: TGTGCCAGCTCAGAGGACTGGGAAGCTGCCACTGAAGCTTTCTTT. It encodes CASSEDWEAATEAFF.

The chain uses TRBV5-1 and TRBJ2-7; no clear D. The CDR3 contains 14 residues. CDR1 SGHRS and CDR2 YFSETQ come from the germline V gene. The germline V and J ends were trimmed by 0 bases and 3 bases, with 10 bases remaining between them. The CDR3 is CASSLVINSYEQYF. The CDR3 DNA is TGCGCCAGCAGCTTGGTAATAAACAGCTACGAGCAGTACTTC.

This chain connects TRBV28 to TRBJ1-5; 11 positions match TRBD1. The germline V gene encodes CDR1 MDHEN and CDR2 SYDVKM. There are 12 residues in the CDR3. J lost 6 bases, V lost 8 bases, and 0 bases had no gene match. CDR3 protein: CASGTGGQPQHF. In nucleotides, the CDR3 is TGTGCCAGCGGGACAGGGGGTCAGCCCCAGCATTTT.

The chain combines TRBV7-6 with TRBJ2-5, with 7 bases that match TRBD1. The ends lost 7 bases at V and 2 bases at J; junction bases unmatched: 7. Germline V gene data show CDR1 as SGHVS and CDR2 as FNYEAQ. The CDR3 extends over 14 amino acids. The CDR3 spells CASIIRGRQETQYF. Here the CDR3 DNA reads TGTGCCAGCATAATTAGGGGGCGACAAGAGACCCAGTACTTC. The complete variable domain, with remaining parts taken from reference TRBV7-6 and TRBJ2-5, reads GAGVSQSPRYKVTKRGQDVALRCDPISGHVSLYWYRQALGQGPEFLTYFNYEAQQDKSGLPNDRFSAERPEGSISTLTIQRTEQRDSAMYRCASIIRGRQETQYFGPGTRLLVL.

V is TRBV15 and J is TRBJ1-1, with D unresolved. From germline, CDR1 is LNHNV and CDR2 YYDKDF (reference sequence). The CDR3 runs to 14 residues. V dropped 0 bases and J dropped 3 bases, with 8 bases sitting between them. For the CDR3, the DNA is TGTGCCACCAGCAGAGATTCCCGGGACACTGAAGCTTTCTTT. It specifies CATSRDSRDTEAFF.

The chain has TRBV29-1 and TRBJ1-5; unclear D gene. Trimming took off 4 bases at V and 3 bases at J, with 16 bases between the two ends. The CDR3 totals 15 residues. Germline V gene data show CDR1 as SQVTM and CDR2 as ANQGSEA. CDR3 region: CSVGGQGADNQPQHF. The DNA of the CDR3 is TGCAGCGTTGGAGGGCAAGGAGCAGACAATCAGCCCCAGCATTTT.

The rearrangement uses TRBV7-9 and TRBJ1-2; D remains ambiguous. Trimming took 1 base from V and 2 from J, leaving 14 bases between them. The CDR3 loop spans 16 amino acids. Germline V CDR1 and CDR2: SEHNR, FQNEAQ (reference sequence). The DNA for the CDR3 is TGTGCCAGCAGCTTAGATTCTGAGTATCTGAACTATGGCTACACCTTC. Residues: CASSLDSEYLNYGYTF. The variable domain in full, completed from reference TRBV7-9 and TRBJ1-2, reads DTGVSQNPRHKITKRGQNVTFRCDPISEHNRLYWYRQTLGQGPEFLTYFQNEAQLEKSRLLSDRFSAERPKGSFSTLEIQRTEQGDSAMYLCASSLDSEYLNYGYTFGSGTRLTVV.

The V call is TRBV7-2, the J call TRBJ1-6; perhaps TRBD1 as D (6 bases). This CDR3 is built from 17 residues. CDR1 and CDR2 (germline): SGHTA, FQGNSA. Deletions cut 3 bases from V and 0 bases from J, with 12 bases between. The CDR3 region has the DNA TGTGCCAGCAGCTTGACGGGACAAGACTCCTATAATTCACCCCTCCACTTT. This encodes CASSLTGQDSYNSPLHF.

The CDR3 loop reads CASSLRPGSNQPQHF. The DNA for the CDR3 is TGCGCCAGCAGCCTACGGCCGGGGAGCAATCAGCCCCAGCATTTT. This sequence joins TRBV4-1 and TRBJ1-5; D unclear. Per germline, CDR1 MGHRA and CDR2 YSYEKL. This CDR3 spans 15 amino acids. The V end was cut by 4 bases, the J end by 1 base, with 11 bases between.

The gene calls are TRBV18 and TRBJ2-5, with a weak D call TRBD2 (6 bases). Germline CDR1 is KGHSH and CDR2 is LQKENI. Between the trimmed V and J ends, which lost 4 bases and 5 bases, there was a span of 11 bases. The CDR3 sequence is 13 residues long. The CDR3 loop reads CASSQGTEETQYF. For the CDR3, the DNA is TGTGCCAGCTCACAGGGGACTGAGGAGACCCAGTACTTC.

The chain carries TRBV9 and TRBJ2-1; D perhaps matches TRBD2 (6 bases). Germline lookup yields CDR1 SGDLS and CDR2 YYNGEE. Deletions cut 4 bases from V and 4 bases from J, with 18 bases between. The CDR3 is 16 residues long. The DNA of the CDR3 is TGTGCCAGCAGCACTCGAGTTGGGGGGATGTACAATGAGCAGTTCTTC. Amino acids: CASSTRVGGMYNEQFF.

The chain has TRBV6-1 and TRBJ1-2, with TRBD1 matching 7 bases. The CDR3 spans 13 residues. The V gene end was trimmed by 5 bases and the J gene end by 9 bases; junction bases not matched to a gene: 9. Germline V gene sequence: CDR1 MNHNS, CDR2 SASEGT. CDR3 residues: CASSPTGAVRYTF. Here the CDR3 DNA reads TGTGCCAGCAGTCCTACAGGGGCCGTACGCTACACCTTC.